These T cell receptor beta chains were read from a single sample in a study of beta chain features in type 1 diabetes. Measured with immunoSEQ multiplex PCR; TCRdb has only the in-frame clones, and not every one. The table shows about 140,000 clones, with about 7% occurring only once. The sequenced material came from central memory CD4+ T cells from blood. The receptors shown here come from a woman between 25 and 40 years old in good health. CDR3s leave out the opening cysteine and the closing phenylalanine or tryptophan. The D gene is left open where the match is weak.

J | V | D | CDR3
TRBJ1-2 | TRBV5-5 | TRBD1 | ASSPLTGDYGYT
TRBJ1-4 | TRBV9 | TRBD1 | ASSASDRGGDEKLF
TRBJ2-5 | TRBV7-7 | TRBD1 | ASTSSPAGGSSETQY
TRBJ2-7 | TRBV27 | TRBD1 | ASSQGRGSRSGQY
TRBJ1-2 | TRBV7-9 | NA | ASSLGLNYGYT
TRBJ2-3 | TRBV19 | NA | ASSTRLDTDTQY
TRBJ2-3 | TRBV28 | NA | ASSLGTRSTDTQY
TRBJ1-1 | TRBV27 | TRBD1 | ASSLSRTGRPNTEAF
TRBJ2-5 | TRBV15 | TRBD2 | ATSRGLTSGAQETQY
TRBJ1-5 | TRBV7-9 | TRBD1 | ASSLATGGVQPQH
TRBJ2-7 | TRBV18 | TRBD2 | ASSPPALAGGSYEQY
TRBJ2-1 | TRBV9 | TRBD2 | ASSAGVAGTHNEQF
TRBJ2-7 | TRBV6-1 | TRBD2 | ASFQRASGSYEQY
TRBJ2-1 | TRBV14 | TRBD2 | ASSQATGGPYNEQF
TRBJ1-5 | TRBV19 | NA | ASSIARENQPQH
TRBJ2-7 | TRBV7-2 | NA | ASSLEWQPTYEQY
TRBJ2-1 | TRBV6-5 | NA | ASSYEGSSYNEQF
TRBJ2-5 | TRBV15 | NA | ATSRERSRGGETQY
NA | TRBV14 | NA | ASTKSDAYEQY
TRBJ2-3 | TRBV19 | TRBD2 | ASSRSGGSTDTQY